This T cell receptor beta chain came from a study of T cell changes during pregnancy in multiple sclerosis. Sequencing was performed with immunoSEQ multiplex PCR; in TCRdb, only in-frame clones are kept and a portion is missing. The sample records just under 60,000 clones, 80% to 95% being singletons. V trimming: 5 bases; J trimming: 7 bases; junction bases outside the gene matches: 5. The CDR3 has 14 residues. The germline V gene has CDR1 SGHTA and CDR2 FQGNSA. The rearrangement uses TRBV7-2 and TRBJ1-3, with 10 positions matching TRBD1. The source of this sequence is a female donor with multiple sclerosis, enrolled in a pregnancy study. Specimen: peripheral blood, collected in the first trimester of pregnancy. As DNA, the CDR3 is TGTGCCAGCAGCCCGCTGGGACAGGGGAACACCATATATTTT. Its translation: CASSPLGQGNTIYF.